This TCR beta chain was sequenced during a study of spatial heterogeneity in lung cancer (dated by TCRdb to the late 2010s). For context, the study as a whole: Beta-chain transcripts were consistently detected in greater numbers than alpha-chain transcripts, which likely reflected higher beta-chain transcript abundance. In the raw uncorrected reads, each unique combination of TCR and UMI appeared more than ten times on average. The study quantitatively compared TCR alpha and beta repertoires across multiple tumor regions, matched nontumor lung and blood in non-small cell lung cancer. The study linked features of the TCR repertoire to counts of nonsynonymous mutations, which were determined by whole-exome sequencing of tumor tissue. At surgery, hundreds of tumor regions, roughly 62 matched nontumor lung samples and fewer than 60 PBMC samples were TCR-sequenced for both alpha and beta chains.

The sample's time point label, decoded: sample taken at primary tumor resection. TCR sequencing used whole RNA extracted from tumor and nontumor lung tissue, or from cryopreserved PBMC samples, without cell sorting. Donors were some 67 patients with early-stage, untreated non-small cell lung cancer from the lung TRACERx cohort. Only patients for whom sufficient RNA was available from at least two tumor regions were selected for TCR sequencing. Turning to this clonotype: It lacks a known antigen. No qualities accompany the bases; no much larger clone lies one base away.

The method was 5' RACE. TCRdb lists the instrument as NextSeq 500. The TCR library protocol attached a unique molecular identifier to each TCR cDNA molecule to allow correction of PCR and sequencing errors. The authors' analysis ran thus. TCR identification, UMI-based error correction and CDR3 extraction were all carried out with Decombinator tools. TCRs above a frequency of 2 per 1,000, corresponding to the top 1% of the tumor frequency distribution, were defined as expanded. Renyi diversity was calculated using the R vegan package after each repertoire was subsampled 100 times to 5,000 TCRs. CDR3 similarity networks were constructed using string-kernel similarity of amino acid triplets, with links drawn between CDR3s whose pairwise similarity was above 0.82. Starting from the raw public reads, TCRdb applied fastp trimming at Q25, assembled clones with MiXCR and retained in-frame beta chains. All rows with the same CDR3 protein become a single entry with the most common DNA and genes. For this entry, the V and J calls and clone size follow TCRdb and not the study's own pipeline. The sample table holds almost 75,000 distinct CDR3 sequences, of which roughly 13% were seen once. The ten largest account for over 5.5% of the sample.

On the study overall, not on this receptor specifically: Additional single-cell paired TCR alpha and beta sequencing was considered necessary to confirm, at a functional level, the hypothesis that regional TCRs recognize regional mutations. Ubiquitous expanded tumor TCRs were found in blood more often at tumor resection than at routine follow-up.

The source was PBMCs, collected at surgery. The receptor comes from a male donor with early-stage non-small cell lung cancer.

The nucleotide sequence is given as TGTGCCAGCTCCCACGGAGGGGGGCTTAATCAGCCCCAGCATTTT. This gives the protein CASSHGGGLNQPQHF. This chain is built from TRBV5-6 and TRBJ1-5; the D gene is possibly TRBD1, with 6 bases matching. Looking up the germline V gene yields CDR1 SGHDT and CDR2 YYEEEE. Including the terminal cysteine and phenylalanine, the CDR3 comprises 15 residues. Just the 45-base CDR3 DNA is kept, in frame starting at base 1. V and J are truncated by 7 bases and 4 bases respectively, leaving an intervening sequence of 18 bases.